The rows below give T cell receptor beta chains drawn from one sample of a study of technical replicates of blood from a few donors. The method was immunoSEQ multiplex PCR; TCRdb's version includes in-frame clones alone and lacks a portion of them. The data show under 90,000 clones, about 95% seen once. The sample consisted of T cells isolated from PBMCs. These receptors were taken from a human donor in good health. Each CDR3 is given with its conserved first and last residue. Each record gives: clone size, J gene, V gene, D gene, CDR3 DNA, CDR3 protein. D genes are given only for firm matches. Clone size, where shown, is once, few, many, or a class for clones that have expanded.

>NA|TRBJ2-3|TRBV7-2|TRBD2
TGTGCCAGCAGTTGGACTAGCGGAGCAGATACGCAGTATTTT
CASSWTSGADTQYF
>NA|TRBJ1-4|TRBV5-1|NA
TGCGCCAGCAGCTTGTTCGGTTCCAATGAAAAACTGTTTTTT
CASSLFGSNEKLFF
>NA|TRBJ1-6|TRBV5-5|NA
TGTGCCAGCAGCTTGGCCGGGGTTCGGTCACCCCTCCACTTT
CASSLAGVRSPLHF
>NA|TRBJ1-1|TRBV4-2|TRBD1
TGTGCCAGCAGCCAAGATATAAGGACAGGGGAGAACACTGAAGCTTTCTTT
CASSQDIRTGENTEAFF
>once|TRBJ2-3|TRBV4-1|NA
TGCGCCAGCAGGCAGGGGGGAAGCACAGATACGCAGTATTTT
CASRQGGSTDTQYF
>once|TRBJ2-7|TRBV4-1|NA
TGCGCCAGCAGCCAAGTGGCTTCTGCGACAGTGGGCGAGCAGTACTTC
CASSQVASATVGEQYF
>NA|TRBJ2-1|TRBV7-9|TRBD2
TGTGCCAGCAGCTTAGCCCTAGCGGGGTACAATGAGCAGTTCTTC
CASSLALAGYNEQFF
>NA|TRBJ2-3|TRBV28|TRBD2
TGTGCCAGCAGTTACTCCGGGACTAGCGGGGATAGCACAGATACGCAGTATTTT
CASSYSGTSGDSTDTQYF
>NA|TRBJ1-5|TRBV4-1|TRBD1
TGCGCCAGCAGCGCACAGTTCGGACAGGGCCTTTCCGGCAATCAGCCCCAGCATTTT
CASSAQFGQGLSGNQPQHF
>NA|TRBJ2-5|TRBV9|NA
TGTGCCAGCAGCGGAGAAACGGAGTACCAAGAGACCCAGTACTTC
CASSGETEYQETQYF
>NA|TRBJ1-5|TRBV21-1|NA
TGTGCCAGCAGCAAACCGACAGGAGAGCCTCCTAAATTGGATAGCAATCAGCCCCAGCATTTT
CASSKPTGEPPKLDSNQPQHF
>NA|TRBJ1-2|TRBV28|NA
TGTGCCAGCAGGGGACACGAAGAGGGTTATGGCTACACCTTC
CASRGHEEGYGYTF
>NA|TRBJ1-2|TRBV28|TRBD1
TGTGCCAGCACCCAACCGGGACAGGGGATAGGTGGCTACACCTTC
CASTQPGQGIGGYTF
>NA|TRBJ1-1|TRBV12-2|NA
TGTGCAAGTCGCCCGGAAGGGGGTAACACTGAAGCTTTCTTT
CASRPEGGNTEAFF
>NA|TRBJ2-3|TRBV14|TRBD2
TGTGCCAGCAGCAGACGGAGGTTGCTAGCGGTCACAGATACGCAGTATTTT
CASSRRRLLAVTDTQYF
>NA|TRBJ2-5|TRBV7-2|TRBD2
TGTGCCAGCAGCCGTGAACTAGCGGCTATACAAGAGACCCAGTACTTC
CASSRELAAIQETQYF
>NA|TRBJ2-7|TRBV6-1|TRBD2
TGTGCCAGCAGTCAGGAGCGGGGCTCCTACGAGCAGTACTTC
CASSQERGSYEQYF
>NA|TRBJ2-7|TRBV11-3|TRBD2
TGTGCCAGCGCCGACGACCGGACTAGCGGGGGTTACGAGCAGTACTTC
CASADDRTSGGYEQYF
>NA|TRBJ2-7|TRBV28|NA
TGTGCCAGCAGTTCTGGGACACCCAGCTCCTACGAGCAGTACTTC
CASSSGTPSSYEQYF
>few|TRBJ1-1|TRBV11-2|NA
TGTGCCAGCAGCTCCTTCCAGGGCGGTTACACTGAAGCTTTCTTT
CASSSFQGGYTEAFF
>few|TRBJ1-2|TRBV13|TRBD1
TGTGCCAGCAGCCCCAGACAGGGGGTCTATGGCTACACCTTC
CASSPRQGVYGYTF
>once|TRBJ2-2|TRBV4-1|NA
TGCGCCAGCAGCCAAGGCAAAGACTTGAACACCGGGGAGCTGTTTTTT
CASSQGKDLNTGELFF
>NA|TRBJ2-1|TRBV5-1|NA
TGCGCCAGCAGCCCCGGGGTAGGTGGACGTGAGCAGTTCTTC
CASSPGVGGREQFF
>NA|TRBJ2-7|TRBV5-6|NA
TGTGCCAGCAGCTTGTGGAGGCCGGCCTACGAGCAGTACTTC
CASSLWRPAYEQYF
>NA|TRBJ1-1|TRBV10-3|TRBD1
TGTGCCATCAGTGGCGCATTGGGACAGAGGAACACTGAAGCTTTCTTT
CAISGALGQRNTEAFF
>few|TRBJ1-1|TRBV30|NA
TGTGCTTTAGGGGGCACTGAAGCTTTCTTT
CALGGTEAFF
>once|TRBJ2-7|TRBV10-1|TRBD2
TGCGCCAGCAGTGATTACCGGGGACTAGCGGGGAACGAGCAGTACTTC
CASSDYRGLAGNEQYF
>NA|TRBJ1-2|TRBV19|NA
TGTGCCAGTAGTCCAGGGGATGGCTACACCTTC
CASSPGDGYTF
>NA|TRBJ2-5|TRBV14|TRBD2
TGTGCCAGCAGTCGACTAGCGGGAGGGTTAGAGACCCAGTACTTC
CASSRLAGGLETQYF
>NA|TRBJ2-7|TRBV5-1|NA
TGCGCCAGCAGCGCCGGGGGTGTTTCCTACGAGCAGTACTTC
CASSAGGVSYEQYF
>NA|TRBJ1-6|TRBV27|NA
TGTGCCAGCATCACAAGAAACAATTCACCCCTCCACTTT
CASITRNNSPLHF
>NA|TRBJ2-6|TRBV19|NA
TGTGCCAGTAGTCCCCTAAGCTCTGGGGCCAACGTCCTGACTTTC
CASSPLSSGANVLTF